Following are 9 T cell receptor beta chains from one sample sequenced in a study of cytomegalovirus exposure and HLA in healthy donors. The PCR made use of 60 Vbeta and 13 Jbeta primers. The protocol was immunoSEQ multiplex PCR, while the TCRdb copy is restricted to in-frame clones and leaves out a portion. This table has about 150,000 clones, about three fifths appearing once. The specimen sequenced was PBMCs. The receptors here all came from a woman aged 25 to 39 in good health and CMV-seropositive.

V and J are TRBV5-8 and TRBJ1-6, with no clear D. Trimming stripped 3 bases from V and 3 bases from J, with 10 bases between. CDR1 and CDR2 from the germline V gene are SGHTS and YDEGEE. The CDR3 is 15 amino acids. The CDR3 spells CASSSGLFYNSPLHF. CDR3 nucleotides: TGTGCCAGCAGCTCTGGACTGTTCTATAATTCACCCCTCCACTTT. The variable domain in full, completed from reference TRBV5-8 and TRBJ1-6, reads EAGVTQSPTHLIKTRGQQATLRCSPISGHTSVYWYQQALGLGLQFLLWYDEGEERNRGNFPPRFSGRQFPNYSSELNVNALELEDSALYLCASSSGLFYNSPLHFGNGTRLTVT.

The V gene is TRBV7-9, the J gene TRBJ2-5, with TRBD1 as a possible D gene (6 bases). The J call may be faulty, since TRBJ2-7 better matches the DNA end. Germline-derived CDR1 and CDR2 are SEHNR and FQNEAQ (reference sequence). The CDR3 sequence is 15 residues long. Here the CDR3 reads CASSDPDRQSYEQYF. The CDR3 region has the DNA TGTGCCAGCAGCGACCCTGACAGGCAATCCTACGAGCAGTACTTC.

The CDR3 sequence: CASSLNRGWTGELFF. CDR3 nucleotide sequence: TGTGCCAGCAGCCTTAACAGGGGTTGGACCGGGGAGCTGTTTTTT. This rearrangement joins TRBV9 to TRBJ2-2, with TRBD1 matching 7 bases. The CDR3 runs to 15 residues. Trimming removed 4 bases from V and 5 bases from J; junction bases left unmatched: 8. Germline V lookup: CDR1 SGDLS, CDR2 YYNGEE.

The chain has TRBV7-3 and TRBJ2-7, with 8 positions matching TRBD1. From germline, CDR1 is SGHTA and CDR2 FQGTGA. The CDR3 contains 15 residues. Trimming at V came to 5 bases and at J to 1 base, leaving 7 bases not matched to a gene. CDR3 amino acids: CASSPQTGESYEQYF. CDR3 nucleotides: TGTGCCAGCAGCCCACAGACAGGGGAATCCTACGAGCAGTACTTC.

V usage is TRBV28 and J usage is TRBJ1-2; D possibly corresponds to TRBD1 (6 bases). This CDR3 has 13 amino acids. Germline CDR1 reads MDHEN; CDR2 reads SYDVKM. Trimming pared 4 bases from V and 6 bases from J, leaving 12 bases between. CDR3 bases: TGTGCCAGCAGTTGGTTAGAGGGGGATGGCTACACCTTC. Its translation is CASSWLEGDGYTF.

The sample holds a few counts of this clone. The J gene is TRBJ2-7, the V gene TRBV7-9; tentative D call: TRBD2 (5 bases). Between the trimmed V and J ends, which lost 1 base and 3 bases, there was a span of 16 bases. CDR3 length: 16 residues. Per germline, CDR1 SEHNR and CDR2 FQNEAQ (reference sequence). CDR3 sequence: CASSLGIVSSDYEQYF. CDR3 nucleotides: TGTGCCAGCAGCTTAGGAATTGTGAGTAGCGACTACGAGCAGTACTTC.

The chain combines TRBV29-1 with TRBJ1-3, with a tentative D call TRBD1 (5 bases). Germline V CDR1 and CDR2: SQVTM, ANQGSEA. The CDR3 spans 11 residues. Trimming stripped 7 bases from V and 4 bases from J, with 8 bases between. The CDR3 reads CSGGYGNTIYF. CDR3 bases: TGCAGCGGGGGCTACGGAAACACCATATATTTT.

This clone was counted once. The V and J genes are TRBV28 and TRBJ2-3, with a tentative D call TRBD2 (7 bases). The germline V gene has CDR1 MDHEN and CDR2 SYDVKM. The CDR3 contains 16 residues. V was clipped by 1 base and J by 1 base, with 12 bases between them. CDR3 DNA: TGTGCCAGCAGTTTATTGGGCGGGGGCCGCACAGATACGCAGTATTTT. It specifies CASSLLGGGRTDTQYF.

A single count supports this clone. CDR3 nucleotide sequence: TGTGCCAGCAGCAGGGACACTAATCAGCCCCAGCATTTT. This encodes CASSRDTNQPQHF. This rearrangement joins TRBV2 to TRBJ1-5; tentative D call: TRBD1 (6 bases). Trimming cost V 6 bases and J 4 bases, with 10 bases left between them. Germline CDR1 SNHLY, CDR2 FYNNEI. The CDR3 contains 13 residues.